Shown below are 5 T cell receptor beta chains from a single sample sequenced in a study of lymphopenia after photon versus proton radiotherapy. Generated by immunoSEQ multiplex PCR, the TCRdb table keeps only in-frame clones and is missing some. The sample holds over 9,500 clones, around 90% seen once. The input for sequencing was peripheral blood, taken from a patient treated with photon-based radiotherapy. The receptor source for this set is a man in his sixties with pancreatic cancer.

The chain links TRBV7-2 to TRBJ1-1, with unresolved D. V dropped 4 bases and J dropped 1 base, with 16 bases sitting between them. The CDR3 has 16 residues. Per germline, CDR1 SGHTA and CDR2 FQGNSA. The DNA for the CDR3 is TGTGCCAGCAGCTCCCAGCTTCCCGGGAGGAACACTGAAGCTTTCTTT. Translation: CASSSQLPGRNTEAFF.

V usage is TRBV5-4 and J usage is TRBJ1-1; D is undetermined. Germline V lookup: CDR1 SGHNT, CDR2 YYREEE (reference sequence). Deletions cut 2 bases from V and 0 bases from J, with 8 bases between. The CDR3 consists of 14 residues. The CDR3 protein is CASSFQTLNTEAFF. DNA of the CDR3: TGTGCCAGCAGCTTTCAAACGTTGAACACTGAAGCTTTCTTT.

The V gene is TRBV5-1, the J gene TRBJ2-3; 14 nucleotides align to TRBD2. The J segment lost 9 bases and the V segment lost 4 bases, leaving 10 bases of the junction unmatched. The germline V gene has CDR1 SGHRS and CDR2 YFSETQ. The CDR3 runs to 16 residues. In nucleotides, the CDR3 is TGCGCCAGCAGCGCCTTGACTAGCGGGGGGGCCGGGACGCAGTATTTT. Protein sequence: CASSALTSGGAGTQYF.

The rearrangement joins TRBV30 to TRBJ2-1; D is uncertain. The V gene's germline CDR1 is GTSNPN and CDR2 SVGIG (reference sequence). The CDR3 totals 14 residues. Trimming left V 5 bases short and J 1 base short, with 12 bases between. CDR3 nucleotide sequence: TGTGCCTGGGAAACTATTTCTTCCTACAATGAGCAGTTCTTC. Encoded protein: CAWETISSYNEQFF.

The V and J genes are TRBV11-2 and TRBJ2-3, with D possibly being TRBD2 (6 bases). Looked up from germline, CDR1 is SGHAT and CDR2 is FQNNGV. The V end lost 4 bases, the J end lost 0 bases, and 17 bases lay between the germline ends. The CDR3 is 17 amino acids. The CDR3: CASSSLLASTSTDTQYF. Written as DNA, the CDR3 is TGTGCCAGCAGCTCACTGCTAGCGAGCACTAGCACAGATACGCAGTATTTT.